Below, 25 T cell receptor beta chains from the same sample are listed, as sequenced in a study of cytomegalovirus exposure and HLA in healthy donors. The PCR ran on 60 Vbeta and 13 Jbeta primers. Repertoires were generated with immunoSEQ multiplex PCR, while TCRdb's copy carries only in-frame clones and drops some. This sample has over 150,000 clones, with 82% found just once. Sequencing was carried out using PBMCs. These receptors were taken from a boy aged 2 to 10 in good health and CMV-seronegative.

The chain employs TRBV6-5 and TRBJ2-7; 9 bases agree with TRBD1. The CDR3 has 15 amino acids. V was pared by 6 bases and J by 1 base, with 7 bases of the junction left unmatched. CDR1 MNHEY and CDR2 SVGAGI come from the germline V gene. Here the CDR3 reads CASRLTGGASYEQYF. Here the CDR3 DNA reads TGTGCCAGCAGGCTCACAGGGGGCGCGTCCTACGAGCAGTACTTC.

The chain carries TRBV7-9 and TRBJ2-6, with a weak D call TRBD2 (5 bases). Germline CDR1 is SEHNR and CDR2 is FQNEAQ (reference sequence). This CDR3 comprises 16 residues. V was cut by 5 bases and J by 2 bases, with 13 bases left in between. The CDR3 spells CASSRGLSPGANVLTF. The CDR3 DNA is TGTGCCAGCAGCCGCGGACTTTCTCCTGGGGCCAACGTCCTGACTTTC.

The chain recombines TRBV7-2 with TRBJ1-2; 7 positions agree with TRBD1. The CDR3 is 14 residues long. From germline, CDR1 is SGHTA and CDR2 FQGNSA. After removal of 1 base from V and 7 bases from J, the junction contained 6 bases not matched to a gene. The CDR3 here is CASSLEKGGLGYTF. The CDR3 region has the DNA TGTGCCAGCAGCTTAGAAAAAGGGGGCCTTGGCTACACCTTC.

The chain couples TRBV30 to TRBJ1-1, with a weak D call TRBD1 (5 bases). V was trimmed by 0 bases and J by 4 bases, leaving 12 bases between them. The CDR3 totals 14 residues. The germline CDR1 and CDR2 sequences are GTSNPN and SVGIG (reference sequence). Here the CDR3 DNA reads TGTGCCTGGAGTGTACTAGGGAGGGGCACTGAAGCTTTCTTT. It yields the protein CAWSVLGRGTEAFF.

The chain employs TRBV10-2 and TRBJ2-7; possibly TRBD2 for D (7 bases). The CDR3 consists of 17 residues. V was clipped by 6 bases and J by 4 bases, with 25 bases between them. Per the germline V gene, CDR1 is WSHSY and CDR2 is SAAADI. The CDR3 loop reads CASRGRQAGRKFYEQYF. As DNA, the CDR3 is TGCGCCAGCAGAGGCCGACAGGCCGGGAGGAAATTTTACGAGCAGTACTTC.

Remarks on this clone: An end of the junction does not agree with germline; a read error may underlie this. V is TRBV27 and J is TRBJ2-1; the match to TRBD1 covers 9 bases. CDR1 and CDR2 from the germline V gene are MNHEY and SMNVEV (reference sequence). This CDR3 has 18 residues. The DNA for the CDR3 is TGTGCCAGCAGTCTGGGGATGGGAACAGGGGGCTCCCACAATGAGCAGTTCTTC. It yields the protein CASSLGMGTGGSHNEQFF.

Note on this clone: At the DNA level, this CDR3 is encoded by other sequences in the same sample as well. The rearrangement joins TRBV7-6 to TRBJ2-7; 8 positions agree with TRBD2. The germline V gene has CDR1 SGHVS and CDR2 FNYEAQ. V lost 5 bases, J lost 2 bases, and 8 bases stayed unmatched. The CDR3 loop spans 15 amino acids. The CDR3 sequence: CASSLRGGATYEQYF. CDR3 in DNA: TGTGCCAGCAGCCTCCGGGGGGGCGCTACCTACGAGCAGTACTTC.

J is TRBJ2-6 and V is TRBV10-3; no clear D. The germline V gene encodes CDR1 ENHRY and CDR2 SYGVKD. The V gene lost 3 bases and the J gene lost 1 base, with 7 bases spanning the gap. This CDR3 has 15 residues. The CDR3 loop reads CAISDPFSGANVLTF. In DNA form, the CDR3 reads TGTGCCATCAGTGATCCTTTTTCTGGGGCCAACGTCCTGACTTTC.

The gene calls are TRBV5-1 and TRBJ1-4, with a possible D match to TRBD1 (6 bases). This CDR3 has 16 amino acids. The V end was cut by 4 bases, the J end by 8 bases, with 21 bases between. Per germline, CDR1 SGHRS and CDR2 YFSETQ. CDR3 nucleotides: TGCGCCAGCAGCCCCCTCGGGGGGCCGGCTGTAGAAAAACTGTTTTTT. This gives the protein CASSPLGGPAVEKLFF.

The chain carries TRBV2 and TRBJ2-7, with a weak D call TRBD2 (6 bases). Between the trimmed V and J ends, which lost 8 bases and 3 bases, there was a span of 17 bases. The CDR3 has 14 amino acids. The germline CDR1 and CDR2 sequences are SNHLY and FYNNEI. This CDR3 is CASLTGLTGYEQYF. DNA for the CDR3: TGTGCCAGCCTCACGGGACTCACTGGCTACGAGCAGTACTTC.

The chain joins TRBV9 to TRBJ1-2; D gene uncertain. Trimming shortened V by 0 bases and J by 2 bases, and 8 bases separated the two germline ends. Looked up from germline, CDR1 is SGDLS and CDR2 is YYNGEE. This CDR3 region has 14 residues. CDR3 coding DNA: TGTGCCAGCAGCGTAGATCCCGAGAACTATGGCTACACCTTC. Protein product: CASSVDPENYGYTF.

There are a few counts of this clone. This chain uses TRBV15 with TRBJ1-1; 10 bases agree with TRBD1. Germline CDR1 reads LNHNV; CDR2 reads YYDKDF (reference sequence). The CDR3 runs 15 residues. Trimming cost V 3 bases and J 5 bases; bases outside gene matches: 6. CDR3 DNA sequence: TGTGCCACCAGCAGTGACAGGGGGCGAGGTACTGAAGCTTTCTTT. This gives the protein CATSSDRGRGTEAFF.

The chain uses TRBV9 and TRBJ2-5, with a tentative D call TRBD2 (6 bases). The CDR3 runs 14 residues. Trimming left V 0 bases short and J 11 bases short, with 17 bases between. CDR1 is SGDLS and CDR2 is YYNGEE in the germline V gene. This CDR3 is CASSVGIGHREQYF. The CDR3 region has the DNA TGTGCCAGCAGCGTAGGAATAGGGCATCGGGAGCAGTACTTC.

The CDR3 coding sequence is TGTGCCAGCAGCCTTCTAGCGGCCTTCCTCAATGACGAGCAGTACTTC. Amino acid sequence: CASSLLAAFLNDEQYF. The chain has TRBV6-6 and TRBJ2-7, with 7 bases matching TRBD2. Germline-derived CDR1 and CDR2 are MNHNY and SVGAGI (reference sequence). The CDR3 consists of 16 residues. V gave up 6 bases and J gave up 5 bases; unmatched junction bases: 16.

The chain is built from TRBV4-3 and TRBJ1-6; no firm D call. The CDR3 extends over 13 amino acids. Deletions cut 4 bases from V and 8 bases from J, with 9 bases between. Germline lookup yields CDR1 LGHNA and CDR2 YSLEER. CDR3 sequence (DNA): TGCGCCAGCAGCCTCTCCGCAGATTCACCCCTCCACTTT. The encoded protein is CASSLSADSPLHF.

V gene TRBV6-1 combines with J gene TRBJ2-3, with 11 bases lining up with TRBD2. V gave up 7 bases and J gave up 5 bases; unmatched junction bases: 5. The CDR3 totals 14 residues. CDR1 is MNHNS and CDR2 is SASEGT in the germline V gene. DNA for the CDR3: TGTGCCAGCATGACTAGCGGGAAGGAAGATACGCAGTATTTT. Amino acids: CASMTSGKEDTQYF.

CDR3 nucleotides: TGTGCCAGCAGCTTGGGCGTTGCGGGAACCTACGAGCAGTACTTC. The encoded protein is CASSLGVAGTYEQYF. The chain employs TRBV5-4 and TRBJ2-7, with a tentative D call TRBD2 (6 bases). The V gene's germline CDR1 is SGHNT and CDR2 YYREEE (reference sequence). The CDR3 has 15 amino acids. Trimming pared 0 bases from V and 2 bases from J, leaving 12 bases between.

The sample holds a few counts of this clone. The chain carries TRBV5-1 and TRBJ1-1; D gene ambiguous. The V end lost 0 bases, the J end lost 4 bases, and 13 bases lay between the germline ends. Germline CDR1 reads SGHRS; CDR2 reads YFSETQ. This CDR3 has 15 residues. The CDR3 reads CASSLVFGRGTEAFF. CDR3 DNA: TGCGCCAGCAGCTTGGTTTTTGGACGGGGCACTGAAGCTTTCTTT.

The J gene is TRBJ2-7, the V gene TRBV5-1; possible D gene TRBD1, 6 bases. V was shortened by 0 bases and J by 2 bases, with 9 bases between the two germline ends. The CDR3 extends over 14 amino acids. Germline V gives CDR1 SGHRS, CDR2 YFSETQ. The CDR3, as DNA: TGCGCCAGCAGCTTGGCCAGGGGTACCTACGAGCAGTACTTC. Its translation is CASSLARGTYEQYF.

This rearrangement joins TRBV4-2 to TRBJ2-7, with 7 bases matching TRBD1. Per the germline V gene, CDR1 is LGHNA and CDR2 is YNFKEQ. Trimming removed 0 bases from V and 11 bases from J; junction bases left unmatched: 7. The CDR3 contains 13 residues. This CDR3 is CASSQDPRGRKYF. CDR3 sequence (DNA): TGTGCCAGCAGCCAAGATCCTAGGGGGCGCAAGTACTTC.

V gene TRBV7-9 combines with J gene TRBJ2-5; D may be TRBD2 (6 bases). CDR3 length equals 13 residues. The V gene's germline CDR1 is SEHNR and CDR2 FQNEAQ (reference sequence). V shed 8 bases and J shed 2 bases, with 12 bases lying between them. CDR3 sequence (DNA): TGTGCCAGCGGGACTGCCTTACAAGAGACCCAGTACTTC. Translating gives CASGTALQETQYF.

This sequence joins TRBV2 and TRBJ2-3; weak D call: TRBD2 (6 bases). V lost 8 bases and J 6 bases, leaving 12 bases between the germline ends. The germline gives CDR1 SNHLY, CDR2 FYNNEI. The CDR3 is 12 residues long. CDR3 nucleotides: TGTGCCAGCTGGGGCGGAGGGGATACGCAGTATTTT. Encoded protein: CASWGGGDTQYF. Looking up the rest from reference TRBV2 and TRBJ2-3 gives the full variable domain: EPEVTQTPSHQVTQMGQEVILRCVPISNHLYFYWYRQILGQKVEFLVSFYNNEISEKSEIFDDQFSVERPDGSNFTLKIRSTKLEDSAMYFCASWGGGDTQYFGPGTRLTVL.

V is TRBV5-6 and J is TRBJ1-2, with TRBD1 identical over 11 bases. J lost 4 bases, V lost 4 bases, and 18 bases had no gene match. Per the germline V gene, CDR1 is SGHDT and CDR2 is YYEEEE. This CDR3 has 19 residues. CDR3 sequence (DNA): TGTGCCAGCAGCCCTCTCGGGACAGGGGGTATGGGAGGTTCCTATGGCTACACCTTC. Protein product: CASSPLGTGGMGGSYGYTF.

This rearrangement joins TRBV4-2 to TRBJ1-1; 7 bases match TRBD1. The CDR3 has 19 residues. The trim removed 4 bases at V and 1 base at J, leaving 18 bases unmatched. Germline CDR1 reads LGHNA; CDR2 reads YNFKEQ. CDR3 region: CASSPMAPGRGDRNTEAFF. DNA of the CDR3: TGTGCCAGCAGCCCCATGGCCCCTGGCAGGGGGGATAGGAACACTGAAGCTTTCTTT.

This clone has only a few counts. The chain couples TRBV27 to TRBJ1-1; D gene uncertain. CDR3 length equals 14 residues. Deletions cut 6 bases from V and 3 bases from J, with 14 bases between. Per the germline V gene, CDR1 is MNHEY and CDR2 is SMNVEV (reference sequence). The CDR3 protein is CASSLLGWDTEAFF. The CDR3 region has the DNA TGTGCCAGCAGCCTGCTAGGATGGGACACTGAAGCTTTCTTT.